This T cell receptor (beta chain) stems from a study of blood T cell repertoires in COVID-19. Study as a whole: Whether acute or convalescent, the COVID-19 samples came from the United States, Italy and Spain.

Under the authors' procedure: Amplification with reference gene primers provided the estimates of nucleated cell counts. The assay was immunoSEQ multiplex PCR, and TCRdb's table has in-frame clones only and misses some. The DNA gave D and trimming, while V, J and clone size come from that table. The table shows some 150,000 clones, with 85% to 90% occurring only once. The V and J ends lost 1 base and 6 bases respectively, with 14 bases between them. Germline CDR1 reads SGHTA; CDR2 reads FQGTGA. This CDR3 spans 15 amino acids. This chain uses TRBV7-3 with TRBJ2-3; D perhaps matches TRBD1 (5 bases). Sequenced input: peripheral blood. The receptor was derived from a human donor in a cohort sampled during active COVID-19. CDR3 amino acids: CASSLMPGFGDTQYF. The CDR3 nucleotides are TGTGCCAGCAGCTTAATGCCAGGGTTTGGGGATACGCAGTATTTT.